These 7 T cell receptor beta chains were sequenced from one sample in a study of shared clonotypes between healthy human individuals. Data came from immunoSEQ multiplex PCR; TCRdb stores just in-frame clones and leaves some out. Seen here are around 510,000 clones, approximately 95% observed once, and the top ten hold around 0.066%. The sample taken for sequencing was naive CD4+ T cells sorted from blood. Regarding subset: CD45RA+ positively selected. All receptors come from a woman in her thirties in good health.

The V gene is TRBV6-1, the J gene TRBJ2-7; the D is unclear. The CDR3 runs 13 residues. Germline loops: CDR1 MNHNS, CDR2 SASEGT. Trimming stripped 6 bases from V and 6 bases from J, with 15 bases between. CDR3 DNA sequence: TGTGCCAGCAGACAAAGTAATCGACCCGAGCAGTACTTC. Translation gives CASRQSNRPEQYF.

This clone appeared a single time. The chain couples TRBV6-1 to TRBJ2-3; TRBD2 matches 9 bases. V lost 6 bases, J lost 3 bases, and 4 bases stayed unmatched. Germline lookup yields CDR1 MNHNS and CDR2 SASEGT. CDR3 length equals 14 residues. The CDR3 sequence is CASRISGRTDTQYF. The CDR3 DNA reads TGTGCCAGCAGGATTAGCGGGAGAACAGATACGCAGTATTTT.

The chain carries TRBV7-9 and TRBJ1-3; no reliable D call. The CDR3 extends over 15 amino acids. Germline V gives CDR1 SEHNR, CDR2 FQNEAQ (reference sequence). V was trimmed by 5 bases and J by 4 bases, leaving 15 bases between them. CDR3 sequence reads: CASSLEGPAGNTIYF. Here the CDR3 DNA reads TGTGCCAGCAGCCTGGAGGGTCCGGCAGGAAACACCATATATTTT.

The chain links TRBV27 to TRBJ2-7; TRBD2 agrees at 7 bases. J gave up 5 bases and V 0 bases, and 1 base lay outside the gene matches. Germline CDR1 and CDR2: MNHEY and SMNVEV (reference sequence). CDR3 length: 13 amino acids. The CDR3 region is CASSLSTSHEQYF. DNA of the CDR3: TGTGCCAGCAGTTTATCGACTAGCCACGAGCAGTACTTC.

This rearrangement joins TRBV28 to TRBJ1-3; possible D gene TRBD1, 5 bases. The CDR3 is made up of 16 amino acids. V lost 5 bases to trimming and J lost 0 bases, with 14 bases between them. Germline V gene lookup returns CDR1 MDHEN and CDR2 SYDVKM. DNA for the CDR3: TGTGCCAGCAGTCCTCCGGGACGGAGCTCTGGAAACACCATATATTTT. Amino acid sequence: CASSPPGRSSGNTIYF. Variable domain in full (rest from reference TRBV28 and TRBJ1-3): DVKVTQSSRYLVKRTGEKVFLECVQDMDHENMFWYRQDPGLGLRLIYFSYDVKMKEKGDIPEGYSVSREKKERFSLILESASTNQTSMYLCASSPPGRSSGNTIYFGEGSWLTVV.

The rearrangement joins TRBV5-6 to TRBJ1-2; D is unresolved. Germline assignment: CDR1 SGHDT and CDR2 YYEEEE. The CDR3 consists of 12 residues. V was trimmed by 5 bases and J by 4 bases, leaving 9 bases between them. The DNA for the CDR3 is TGTGCCAGCAGAGGAGGGTTCTATGGCTACACCTTC. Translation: CASRGGFYGYTF.

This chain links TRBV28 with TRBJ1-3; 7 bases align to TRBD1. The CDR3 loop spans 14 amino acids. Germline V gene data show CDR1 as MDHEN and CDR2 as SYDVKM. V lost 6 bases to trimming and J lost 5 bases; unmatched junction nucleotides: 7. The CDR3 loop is CASSGRDSRNTIYF. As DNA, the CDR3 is TGTGCCAGCAGCGGGCGGGACAGTAGAAACACCATATATTTT.